This T cell receptor (beta chain) was recovered during a study of blood T cell repertoires in COVID-19. Libraries were prepared by immunoSEQ multiplex PCR; TCRdb keeps only in-frame clonotypes and omits some of them. The table shows roughly 500,000 clones, with approximately 83% occurring only once. This CDR3 contains 16 residues. Per germline, CDR1 SGHTA and CDR2 FQGTGA. J was trimmed by 2 bases and V by 5 bases; bases with no gene match: 10. This clone came up once. The chain uses TRBV7-3 and TRBJ2-7, with 9 nucleotides matching TRBD2. Sample: peripheral blood. The receptor was derived from a human donor in a cohort sampled during active COVID-19. The CDR3 spells CASSPKRLAGPYEQYF. CDR3 DNA: TGTGCCAGCAGCCCAAAGCGCCTAGCGGGGCCCTACGAGCAGTACTTC. Using reference TRBV7-3 and TRBJ2-7 for the parts outside the CDR3, the full variable domain is GAGVSQTPSNKVTEKGKYVELRCDPISGHTALYWYRQSLGQGPEFLIYFQGTGAADDSGLPNDRFFAVRPEGSVSTLKIQRTERGDSAVYLCASSPKRLAGPYEQYFGPGTRLTVT.